Listed below are T cell receptor beta chains from one sample, sequenced in a study of human T cells and chemical hapten exposure. MiXCR, run by TCRdb on the 5' RACE reads, gives a single entry per CDR3 protein. Of 95,000 to 120,000 distinct CDR3 sequences in the sample, 15% to 20% were seen once. The receptors derive from a human donor in good health. The CDR3 runs from the conserved cysteine through the conserved F or W. The D gene is left open where the match is weak. Size values are once, few and many counts, or a class for expanded clones, and some rows have none.

TRBJ2-7 - TRBV5-6 - CASSDLKNEQYF TGTGCCAGCAGCGATCTCAAAAACGAGCAGTACTTC
TRBJ2-3 - TRBV28 TRBD1 CATRDRGIDTQYF TGTGCCACCAGGGACAGGGGGATAGATACGCAGTATTTT
TRBJ1-1 few TRBV4-1 - CASSQEGAAVEAFF TGCGCCAGCAGCCAAGAGGGAGCAGCGGTTGAAGCTTTCTTT
TRBJ2-3 few TRBV7-2 - CASSLKGSTDTQYF TGTGCCAGCAGCTTAAAAGGCTCCACAGATACGCAGTATTTT
TRBJ1-2 many TRBV12-5 - CAISEGGGYTF TGTGCTATTTCGGAGGGGGGCGGCTACACCTTC
TRBJ2-7 many TRBV27 TRBD2 CASSWGLAGTYEQYF TGTGCCAGCAGTTGGGGTCTAGCGGGGACCTACGAGCAGTACTTC
TRBJ2-1 few TRBV7-8 - CASSSSRSSYNEQFF TGTGCCAGCAGCTCGTCCAGGAGCTCCTACAATGAGCAGTTCTTC
TRBJ2-7 many TRBV11-2 - CAIRGPNYEQYF TGTGCCATCCGGGGTCCCAACTACGAGCAGTACTTC
TRBJ2-7 - TRBV11-2 - CASSFSGPYEQYF TGTGCCAGCAGCTTTTCAGGTCCCTACGAGCAGTACTTC
TRBJ2-2 few TRBV3-1 TRBD2 CASSRTSGGSNGELFF TGTGCCAGCAGCCGGACTAGCGGAGGGTCGAACGGGGAGCTGTTTTTT
TRBJ1-5 - TRBV30 - CAWSATGLSQPQHF TGTGCCTGGAGTGCCACAGGGTTGTCTCAGCCCCAGCATTTT
TRBJ1-3 many TRBV5-1 TRBD1 CASSLGDRGRGNTIYF TGCGCCAGCAGCTTGGGTGACAGGGGGCGCGGAAACACCATATATTTT
TRBJ1-2 few TRBV12-3/TRBV12-4 - CASSPGISGYGYTF TGTGCCAGCAGTCCAGGGATTAGTGGCTATGGCTACACCTTC
TRBJ2-1 - TRBV29-1 - CSVEGGGGPQGNEQFF TGCAGCGTTGAAGGTGGTGGAGGACCGCAGGGGAATGAGCAGTTCTTC
TRBJ2-7 few TRBV20-1 - CSAKWGHRSSYEQYF TGCAGTGCTAAATGGGGTCACCGCAGCTCCTACGAGCAGTACTTC
TRBJ2-7 - TRBV6-5 TRBD2 CASSYGIAGGYEQYF TGTGCCAGCAGTTACGGAATAGCGGGAGGGTACGAGCAGTACTTC
TRBJ2-3 few TRBV2 - CASSDNRVGTDTQYF TGTGCCAGCAGTGACAATAGGGTTGGCACAGATACGCAGTATTTT
TRBJ1-5 - TRBV27 - CASPHPSGQKNQPQHF TGTGCCAGCCCCCACCCTTCGGGGCAGAAAAATCAGCCCCAGCATTTT
TRBJ2-7 - TRBV6-1 - CASSEVPRDPSYEQYF TGTGCCAGCAGTGAAGTCCCCCGGGACCCTTCATACGAGCAGTACTTC
TRBJ2-2 - TRBV20-1 TRBD2 CSARTSGSSIGELFF TGCAGTGCTAGGACTAGCGGGAGTAGTATCGGGGAGCTGTTTTTT
TRBJ2-7 few TRBV25-1 - CASSGTYYEQYF TGTGCCAGCAGTGGGACCTACTACGAGCAGTACTTC
TRBJ1-5 - TRBV6-6 - CASSLEGRLPQHF TGTGCCAGCAGTTTGGAGGGGCGCCTGCCCCAGCATTTT
TRBJ2-3 - TRBV6-6 TRBD2 CASSYSGGRRGDTQYF TGTGCCAGCAGTTACAGCGGCGGGAGGCGGGGAGATACGCAGTATTTT
TRBJ2-1 - TRBV19 TRBD1 CASSMQDRGLWNEQFF TGTGCCAGTAGTATGCAGGACAGGGGGCTTTGGAATGAGCAGTTCTTC
TRBJ2-1 - TRBV5-6 TRBD2 CASSIGGSPYNEQFF TGTGCCAGCAGTATCGGCGGGAGCCCCTACAATGAGCAGTTCTTC
TRBJ1-2 - TRBV29-1 - CSVEDRGSYGYTF TGCAGCGTTGAAGACAGGGGCAGCTATGGCTACACCTTC
TRBJ1-1 few TRBV5-1 TRBD1 CASSPGGQANTEAFF TGCGCCAGCAGCCCAGGGGGACAGGCCAACACTGAAGCTTTCTTT
TRBJ2-3 few TRBV11-2 - CASSANTQYF TGTGCCAGCAGCGCCAATACGCAGTATTTT
TRBJ2-7 - TRBV7-3 - CASSLGGGASFNEQYF TGTGCCAGCAGCTTAGGAGGGGGCGCCTCTTTTAACGAGCAGTACTTC
TRBJ2-4 many TRBV7-6 TRBD2 CASSFALAKGRGKNIQYF TGTGCCAGCAGCTTCGCACTAGCGAAGGGTCGGGGCAAAAACATTCAGTACTTC
TRBJ2-7 - TRBV7-6 - CASSSGLGEGQYF TGTGCCAGCAGCTCCGGACTGGGGGAAGGGCAGTACTTC
TRBJ2-1 few TRBV7-3 TRBD1 CASSPKKGTGGNEQFF TGTGCCAGCAGCCCAAAAAAGGGGACAGGGGGCAATGAGCAGTTCTTC
TRBJ2-1 - TRBV7-7 - CASSPHEGGDSYNEQFF TGTGCTAGCAGCCCACACGAAGGCGGGGACTCCTACAATGAGCAGTTCTTC
TRBJ1-1 few TRBV27 - CASSPLLHPQGWGTEAFF TGTGCCAGCAGCCCACTACTCCACCCACAGGGTTGGGGCACTGAAGCTTTCTTT
TRBJ1-1 few TRBV30 TRBD1 CAWRRGGQGRRSEAFF TGTGCCTGGCGAAGGGGAGGACAGGGAAGACGGTCTGAAGCTTTCTTT
TRBJ2-7 - TRBV12-3/TRBV12-4 - CASSASYEQYF TGTGCCAGCAGTGCCTCCTACGAGCAGTACTTC
TRBJ1-1 - TRBV2 TRBD1 CASTLDRGRMGTEAFF TGTGCCAGCACGTTGGACAGGGGGCGTATGGGTACTGAAGCTTTCTTT
TRBJ2-3 - TRBV13 - CASSSRGKQGDTQYF TGTGCCAGCAGCTCCCGGGGCAAGCAGGGCGATACGCAGTATTTT
TRBJ2-3 few TRBV4-1 - CASSRDGLFKYF TGCGCCAGCAGCCGTGACGGTCTGTTTAAGTATTTT
TRBJ2-4 - TRBV7-2 - CASSLEIRRSNIQYF TGTGCCAGCAGCTTAGAGATACGACGGTCAAACATTCAGTACTTC
TRBJ2-7 - TRBV7-3 - CASSLTPIGARDYEQYF TGTGCCAGCAGCTTAACGCCTATTGGAGCCAGAGATTACGAGCAGTACTTC